Sequencing of this TCR beta chain was carried out in a study of blood T cell repertoires in COVID-19. For the study at large: From the United States, Italy and Spain came samples of acute and convalescent COVID-19. Sources were T cells, B-cell-depleted T cells, or PBMCs; the material itself was cDNA or gDNA.

The CDR3 has 14 residues. Per the original data handling: The authors estimated nucleated cell counts from reference gene primer amplification. Assay: immunoSEQ multiplex PCR; the TCRdb copy retains only in-frame clones and omits some. That table furnishes V, J and clone size, whereas the DNA furnished D and trimming. The sample lists around 120,000 clones, around four fifths occurring once. The TCR originated in a middle-aged man with active or convalescent COVID-19. The chain recombines TRBV21-1 with TRBJ1-4; TRBD1, the D gene given by the table, was not confirmed from the DNA. TRBV21-1 is a documented pseudogene. The specimen was peripheral blood. CDR3 nucleotide sequence: TGTGCCAGCAGCAAAGGGGGGCAAGGAGAAAAACTGTTTTTT. It codes for CASSKGGQGEKLFF.